These T cell receptor beta chains were read from a single sample in a study of T-cell memory formation after mild COVID-19. From the 5' RACE reads, TCRdb called clonotypes with MiXCR, one entry per CDR3 protein. The sample yields roughly 320,000 distinct CDR3 sequences, 25% to 30% seen once. The specimen sequenced was PBMCs or a T cell subset sorted from them (not recorded which). The receptor set was obtained from an adult woman who had mild COVID-19 (a few samples of this study predate the infection). Cell type and time point are not known. Both conserved end residues are part of each CDR3. Fields, in order: J gene, D gene, CDR3 length, V gene, clone size, CDR3 protein, CDR3 DNA. D genes are given only for firm matches. Size tells how often a clone was seen (once, few, many) or the class of an expanded clone, and some rows leave it out.

>TRBJ2-7|-|15|TRBV25-1|few
CASSDPLGDTYEQYF
TGTGCCAGCAGTGATCCCCTGGGGGATACCTACGAGCAGTACTTC
>TRBJ2-3|-|12|TRBV14|-
CASSPASITQYF
TGTGCCAGCAGCCCTGCTTCCATAACGCAGTATTTT
>TRBJ2-1|TRBD2|16|TRBV20-1|-
CSAAVWRGGMEDEQFF
TGCAGTGCTGCTGTCTGGCGGGGGGGCATGGAGGATGAGCAGTTCTTC
>TRBJ2-1|TRBD2|15|TRBV24-1|-
CATSDSRLAGEEQFF
TGTGCCACCAGTGATTCGAGGCTAGCGGGAGAAGAGCAGTTCTTC
>TRBJ1-4|-|12|TRBV20-1|few
CSAVGGWEKLFF
TGCAGTGCCGTCGGGGGTTGGGAAAAACTGTTTTTT
>TRBJ2-1|-|14|TRBV9|-
CASSVVTNNNEQFF
TGTGCCAGCAGCGTAGTTACCAACAACAATGAGCAGTTCTTC
>TRBJ1-1|TRBD1|17|TRBV5-1|-
CASSPPDRDRMNTEAFF
TGCGCCAGCAGCCCACCGGACAGGGATCGAATGAACACTGAAGCTTTCTTT
>TRBJ2-1|-|14|TRBV29-1|-
CSAPDGRTVHEQFF
TGCAGCGCCCCGGACGGACGGACCGTCCATGAGCAGTTCTTC
>TRBJ2-5|TRBD2|15|TRBV24-1|-
CATSDRTSGRETQYF
TGTGCCACCAGTGACCGGACTAGCGGGAGAGAGACCCAGTACTTC
>TRBJ1-2|TRBD1|13|TRBV14|-
CASSPGDRVGYTF
TGTGCCAGCAGCCCTGGGGACAGGGTTGGCTACACCTTC
>TRBJ2-1|TRBD1|16|TRBV7-9|few
CASSGSWDRLYNEQFF
TGTGCCAGCAGCGGTTCGTGGGACAGGCTCTACAATGAGCAGTTCTTC
>TRBJ2-7|TRBD1|17|TRBV6-1|few
CASSERITGTGSYEQYF
TGTGCCAGCAGTGAGAGAATTACCGGGACAGGGTCCTACGAGCAGTACTTC
>TRBJ2-3|TRBD1|13|TRBV3-1|-
CASRRGRTDTQYF
TGTGCCAGCCGAAGGGGGCGTACAGATACGCAGTATTTT
>TRBJ2-5|-|14|TRBV25-1|few
CASSERGSGETQYF
TGTGCCAGCAGTGAAAGGGGCTCGGGAGAGACCCAGTACTTC